This record covers a single T cell receptor (beta chain). No antigen is known for it. Primers: 60 V beta forward and 13 J beta reverse. The repertoire was sequenced with immunoSEQ multiplex PCR; TCRdb's copy has only in-frame clones and lacks some. The sample yields fewer than 40,000 clones, over 90% seen once. Trimming stripped 4 bases from V and 5 bases from J, with 13 bases between. There are 13 residues in the CDR3. Germline CDR1 SGHRS, CDR2 YFSETQ. The entry originates in a study of glioma-infiltrating T cells after dendritic cell vaccination. About the study: Treatment, given 2003 to 2012, was autologous tumor lysate-pulsed dendritic cell vaccination. Patients received three intradermal dendritic cell vaccine injections at biweekly intervals. Regarding the study as a whole: Longer survival after dendritic cell vaccination followed higher pretreatment TIL content.

The clonotype was recovered from a human donor with glioblastoma. The source was blood, collected before dendritic cell vaccination. V gene TRBV5-1 combines with J gene TRBJ2-7; possible D gene TRBD2, 5 bases. CDR3 in amino acids: CASSNLSGDEQYF. The DNA for the CDR3 is TGCGCCAGCAGCAATCTCAGCGGCGACGAGCAGTACTTC.